The rows below give T cell receptor beta chains drawn from one sample of a study of identical twins. TCRdb reprocessed the 5' RACE reads with MiXCR, giving one entry per CDR3 protein. The sample comprises 1,800,000 or so distinct CDR3 sequences, less than 35% of which are singletons, and 0.27% rests with the top ten. The sequenced sample was cord blood. All receptors derive from a newborn girl in good health. The CDR3 runs from the conserved cysteine through the conserved F or W. The order of the fields is clone size, J gene, V gene, D gene, CDR3 protein, CDR3 DNA. The D gene is left open where the match is weak. Only part of the rows carry a size: once, few, many, or a class if the clone is expanded.

.	TRBJ1-1	TRBV2	.	CASIIMNTEAFF	TGTGCCAGCATTATCATGAACACTGAAGCTTTCTTT
.	TRBJ1-4	TRBV30	TRBD1	CAWSVQGAGEEKLFF	TGTGCCTGGAGTGTACAGGGGGCGGGTGAGGAAAAACTGTTTTTT
few	TRBJ2-7	TRBV5-5	TRBD2	CASSRTSGDNYEQYF	TGTGCCAGCAGCCGAACTAGCGGTGATAACTACGAGCAGTACTTC
.	TRBJ1-4	TRBV29-1	TRBD1	CSVEMGQGTEKRFF	TGCAGCGTTGAGATGGGACAGGGCACTGAAAAACGGTTTTTT
.	TRBJ2-7	TRBV29-1	TRBD1	CSAAQRRGIDEQYF	TGCAGCGCCGCTCAGCGCAGGGGGATCGACGAGCAGTACTTC
.	TRBJ2-4	TRBV3-1	TRBD2	CASSHSPPGLARSAKNIQYF	TGTGCCAGCAGCCACAGCCCCCCCGGACTAGCCCGTTCTGCCAAAAACATTCAGTACTTC
.	TRBJ2-1	TRBV11-1	.	CASSLGWDSLNEQFF	TGTGCCAGCAGCCTAGGGTGGGACTCACTCAATGAGCAGTTCTTC
few	TRBJ2-1	TRBV27	.	CASSLSAFRNEQFF	TGTGCCAGCAGTTTATCTGCATTCCGCAATGAGCAGTTCTTC
few	TRBJ1-6	TRBV20-1	TRBD1	CSAGRQGYNSPLHF	TGCAGTGCTGGTAGACAGGGGTATAATTCACCCCTCCACTTT
.	TRBJ2-3	TRBV7-9	.	CASSGTNTDTQNF	TGTGCCAGCAGCGGTACCAACACAGATACGCAGAATTTT
.	TRBJ2-5	TRBV5-1	TRBD1	CASSSGQGYGETQYF	TGCGCCAGCAGCTCGGGACAGGGATATGGAGAGACCCAGTACTTC
few	TRBJ2-7	TRBV4-2	.	CASSQGQVAYEQYF	TGTGCCAGCAGCCAAGGACAGGTAGCCTACGAGCAGTACTTC
many	TRBJ1-4	TRBV27	.	CASSLWEKLFF	TGTGCCAGCAGTTTATGGGAAAAACTGTTTTTT
.	TRBJ2-1	TRBV12-5	.	CASGPDGIYYNEQFF	TGTGCTAGTGGCCCGGACGGCATTTACTACAATGAGCAGTTCTTC
.	TRBJ2-1	TRBV6-2/TRBV6-3	TRBD2	CASSYQRGQETQFF	TGTGCCAGCAGTTACCAGCGGGGGCAAGAGACCCAGTTCTTC
.	TRBJ2-1	TRBV28	TRBD2	CASSPSGRNNNEQFF	TGTGCCAGCAGCCCTAGCGGGAGGAACAACAATGAGCAGTTCTTC
few	TRBJ2-7	TRBV20-1	.	CSARDWAQASYEQYF	TGCAGTGCTAGAGATTGGGCACAGGCCTCCTACGAGCAGTACTTC
few	TRBJ2-1	TRBV4-2	TRBD2	CASSPSGGPMVDEQFF	TGTGCCAGCAGCCCTAGCGGGGGCCCCATGGTGGATGAGCAGTTCTTC
.	TRBJ2-3	TRBV20-1	TRBD2	CSARDLPIRLAGVTDTQYF	TGCAGTGCTAGAGATCTTCCCATCCGACTAGCGGGGGTTACAGATACGCAGTATTTT
few	TRBJ2-1	TRBV27	TRBD2	CASSSPRLAGGFGEQFF	TGTGCCAGCAGTTCCCCTCGACTAGCGGGAGGTTTCGGTGAGCAGTTCTTC
few	TRBJ1-2	TRBV11-2	.	CASSTLRGTPGGYTF	TGTGCCAGCAGCACATTGAGGGGGACCCCCGGTGGCTACACCTTC
.	TRBJ1-2	TRBV20-1	TRBD1	CSARQGGFYGYTF	TGCAGTGCTAGACAGGGGGGCTTCTATGGCTACACCTTC
few	TRBJ2-3	TRBV20-1	TRBD1	CSANVRQGTSTDTQYF	TGCAGTGCTAACGTAAGACAGGGAACTAGCACAGATACGCAGTATTTT
few	TRBJ1-1	TRBV10-1	.	CASSDMTANTEAFF	TGCGCCAGCAGTGATATGACGGCGAACACTGAAGCTTTCTTT
.	TRBJ2-1	TRBV6-2/TRBV6-3	.	CASSYSPPDRETRLARYNEQFF	TGTGCCAGCAGTTACTCGCCCCCTGACAGGGAGACCCGACTAGCCCGCTACAATGAGCAGTTCTTC
.	TRBJ2-3	TRBV6-6	TRBD2	CASTNSGGASDTQYF	TGTGCCAGCACCAACAGCGGGGGGGCCTCAGATACGCAGTATTTT
.	TRBJ2-3	TRBV9	.	CASSVDLGRTDTLYF	TGTGCCAGCAGCGTAGATCTAGGCCGCACAGATACGCTGTATTTT
.	TRBJ1-2	TRBV20-1	.	CSARGQFSLRNPTYYGYTF	TGCAGTGCTAGAGGACAATTCTCCCTCAGAAATCCGACCTATTATGGCTACACCTTC
few	TRBJ2-5	TRBV7-2	TRBD2	CASSLERGPQETQYF	TGTGCCAGCAGCTTAGAGCGGGGCCCCCAAGAGACCCAGTACTTC
few	TRBJ2-2	TRBV5-1	.	CASSLEVKNTGELFF	TGCGCCAGCAGCTTGGAGGTGAAGAACACCGGGGAGCTGTTTTTT
few	TRBJ1-1	TRBV29-1	.	CSVAEQLNTEAFF	TGCAGCGTTGCCGAACAGTTGAACACTGAAGCTTTCTTT
.	TRBJ2-5	TRBV21-1	.	CASSKSHWTRQETQYF	TGTGCCAGCAGCAAAAGCCACTGGACGCGACAAGAGACCCAGTACTTC
few	TRBJ2-1	TRBV28	TRBD2	CASRAGTSAYNEQFF	TGTGCCAGCAGGGCCGGGACTAGCGCGTACAATGAGCAGTTCTTC
.	TRBJ2-3	TRBV11-2	TRBD2	CASSSLRGGQDAQYF	TGTGCCAGCAGCTCTCTCCGGGGGGGACAAGATGCGCAGTATTTT
few	TRBJ2-7	TRBV6-2/TRBV6-3	TRBD1	CASSPRGRNEQYF	TGTGCCAGCAGCCCCAGGGGGCGAAACGAGCAGTACTTC
once	TRBJ2-4	TRBV6-6	.	CASSRESAPDLRYF	TGTGCCAGCAGTCGTGAATCGGCCCCGGATTTACGGTACTTC
once	TRBJ1-4	TRBV27	.	CASSFLRNEKLFF	TGTGCCAGCAGTTTCCTAAGAAATGAAAAACTGTTTTTT
once	TRBJ2-7	TRBV5-1	.	CASSLYQFGTDNEQYF	TGCGCCAGCAGCTTGTACCAGTTCGGGACGGACAATGAGCAGTACTTC
.	TRBJ1-1	TRBV4-1	.	CASSQDLGRLTNTEAFF	TGCGCCAGCAGCCAGGATCTGGGCAGGTTGACGAACACTGAAGCTTTCTTT
.	TRBJ2-7	TRBV11-2	.	CASSSVSPTASVTYEQYF	TGTGCCAGCAGCTCGGTCTCCCCGACAGCTAGTGTGACCTACGAGCAGTACTTC
few	TRBJ2-1	TRBV2	.	CASSEMGSFNEQFF	TGTGCCAGCAGTGAAATGGGGTCCTTCAATGAGCAGTTCTTC
.	TRBJ2-7	TRBV28	.	CASSSRWTVSYEQYF	TGTGCCAGCAGTTCCCGGTGGACGGTATCCTACGAGCAGTACTTC
.	TRBJ1-2	TRBV20-1	.	CSARDHRTIYGHTF	TGCAGTGCTAGAGATCACAGGACTATCTATGGCCACACCTTC
many	TRBJ2-1	TRBV12-3/TRBV12-4	TRBD1	CASSFYAGQGFF	TGTGCCAGCAGTTTTTACGCCGGACAGGGGTTCTTC
.	TRBJ1-2	TRBV5-1	TRBD1	CASSLRQQGGYGYTF	TGCGCCAGCAGCTTGAGACAACAGGGGGGCTATGGCTACACCTTC
.	TRBJ1-2	TRBV4-1	.	CASSQDHASRSSYGYTF	TGCGCCAGCAGCCAAGATCATGCCAGCAGATCTAGCTATGGCTACACCTTC
many	TRBJ2-1	TRBV29-1	.	CSVLPRAPYNEQFF	TGCAGCGTCCTTCCCAGGGCTCCCTACAATGAGCAGTTCTTC
.	TRBJ1-5	TRBV24-1	TRBD1	CAASGQGYNQPQHF	TGTGCCGCCAGTGGACAGGGGTACAATCAGCCCCAGCATTTT
.	TRBJ1-4	TRBV6-6	.	CASSPGTGKISNEKLFF	TGTGCCAGCAGCCCCGGGACCGGAAAAATTTCTAATGAAAAACTGTTTTTT
many	TRBJ2-5	TRBV10-3	.	CAISESTQETQYF	TGTGCCATCAGTGAGTCGACCCAAGAGACCCAGTACTTC
.	TRBJ2-5	TRBV7-8	TRBD2	CASSSLRGTSHNEQYF	TGTGCCAGCAGCTCCCTTAGGGGGACTAGCCACAATGAGCAGTACTTC
many	TRBJ2-3	TRBV12-3/TRBV12-4	TRBD1	CASSGTGPDTQYF	TGTGCCAGCAGTGGGACAGGCCCAGATACGCAGTATTTT
.	TRBJ1-4	TRBV18	.	CASSPRDTRLRGEKLFF	TGTGCCAGCTCACCGAGAGACACCCGACTCCGGGGGGAAAAACTGTTTTTT
once	TRBJ2-3	TRBV12-3/TRBV12-4	.	CASSLFGVGDTQYF	TGTGCCAGCAGTTTATTCGGGGTCGGAGATACGCAGTATTTT
.	TRBJ1-2	TRBV4-2	TRBD1	CASSQVFRGRLDGYTF	TGTGCCAGCAGCCAAGTCTTCAGGGGGCGCTTGGATGGCTACACCTTC
.	TRBJ1-4	TRBV28	.	CASRWTATNEKLFF	TGTGCCAGCAGATGGACTGCAACTAATGAAAAACTGTTTTTT
few	TRBJ2-7	TRBV20-1	TRBD1	CSAYGTGLYEQYF	TGTAGTGCTTATGGGACAGGGTTGTACGAGCAGTACTTC